Below are 24 T cell receptor beta chains sequenced from a single sample in a study of blood T cell repertoires in COVID-19. Assay: immunoSEQ multiplex PCR; the TCRdb copy retains only in-frame clones and omits some. The table shows about 180,000 clones, with less than 90% occurring only once. The sample taken for sequencing was peripheral blood. These receptor sequences come from a woman aged 70 to 79 with COVID-19, enrolled during active disease.

The rearrangement joins TRBV30 to TRBJ2-2; D is possibly TRBD1 (6 bases). The CDR3 loop spans 14 amino acids. Germline assignment: CDR1 GTSNPN and CDR2 SVGIG (reference sequence). V was cut by 0 bases and J by 5 bases, with 10 bases left in between. CDR3 loop: CAWSVGRGTGELFF. Here the CDR3 DNA reads TGTGCCTGGAGTGTGGGCAGGGGTACCGGGGAGCTGTTTTTT.

The chain combines TRBV1 with TRBJ2-1; TRBD2, the table's D call, was not compared with the DNA. TRBV1 is termed a pseudogene. CDR3 length: 17 amino acids. The CDR3 sequence is CTSSQSGTSGYYNEQFF. The CDR3 nucleotides read TGCACCAGCAGCCAATCAGGGACTAGCGGGTACTACAATGAGCAGTTCTTC.

J is TRBJ2-5 and V is TRBV2; the D gene is possibly TRBD2 (6 bases). Germline-derived CDR1 and CDR2 are SNHLY and FYNNEI. There are 15 residues in the CDR3. Trimming removed 4 bases from V and 4 bases from J, with 16 bases in between. The chain's CDR3 is CASSVTEIAAETQYF. The DNA for the CDR3 is TGTGCCAGCAGTGTTACGGAAATAGCGGCAGAGACCCAGTACTTC.

The chain recombines TRBV5-1 with TRBJ2-2; a possible D gene is TRBD2 (6 bases). CDR1 and CDR2 (germline): SGHRS, YFSETQ. The CDR3 extends over 18 amino acids. V was shortened by 0 bases and J by 6 bases, with 21 bases between the two germline ends. CDR3 sequence reads: CASSLGLPGRERAGELFF. As DNA, the CDR3 is TGCGCCAGCAGCTTGGGGCTCCCTGGACGGGAGAGGGCCGGGGAGCTGTTTTTT.

The CDR3 sequence is CASIDRSGANVLTF. The CDR3 coding sequence is TGTGCCAGCATTGATCGGTCTGGGGCCAACGTCCTGACTTTC. V gene TRBV28 combines with J gene TRBJ2-6; D is undetermined. Germline assignment: CDR1 MDHEN and CDR2 SYDVKM. This CDR3 has 14 amino acids. The V and J ends lost 7 bases and 1 base respectively, with 8 bases between them.

The rearrangement uses TRBV9 and TRBJ1-2, with 11 bases lining up with TRBD1. This CDR3 has 14 residues. The V segment lost 2 bases and the J segment 8 bases; nucleotides outside the gene matches: 5. CDR1 SGDLS and CDR2 YYNGEE come from the germline V gene. CDR3 in DNA: TGTGCCAGCAGCGTCTCTGGGACAGGGGGGGGCTACACCTTC. Protein sequence: CASSVSGTGGGYTF. Using reference TRBV9 and TRBJ1-2 for the parts outside the CDR3, the full variable domain is DSGVTQTPKHLITATGQRVTLRCSPRSGDLSVYWYQQSLDQGLQFLIQYYNGEERAKGNILERFSAQQFPDLHSELNLSSLELGDSALYFCASSVSGTGGGYTFGSGTRLTVV.

This clone was detected only a few times. The chain couples TRBV4-2 to TRBJ2-3; 7 bases agree with TRBD1. Trimming cost V 3 bases and J 4 bases; bases outside gene matches: 10. This CDR3 comprises 16 residues. From germline, CDR1 is LGHNA and CDR2 YNFKEQ. The CDR3: CASSQSRSGGADTQYF. CDR3 nucleotide sequence: TGTGCCAGCAGCCAGAGCCGATCAGGGGGAGCAGATACGCAGTATTTT.

The chain combines TRBV19 with TRBJ2-7; D may be TRBD1 (5 bases). V shed 3 bases and J shed 6 bases, with 15 bases lying between them. This CDR3 has 14 residues. Per germline, CDR1 LNHDA and CDR2 SQIVND (reference sequence). CDR3 sequence: CASSIRAFRSEQYF. As DNA, the CDR3 is TGTGCCAGTAGTATCAGGGCCTTTCGAAGCGAGCAGTACTTC.

The table lists this clone with a few counts. Here the CDR3 DNA reads TGTGCCAGCAGTTCGCCGGGACAGCGTTATCTGTTTTTT. Its translation is CASSSPGQRYLFF. This chain links TRBV28 with TRBJ1-4, with TRBD1 identical over 7 bases. This CDR3 region has 13 residues. The germline V gene has CDR1 MDHEN and CDR2 SYDVKM. V lost 4 bases, J lost 14 bases, and 10 bases stayed unmatched.

The table lists this clone with a count of one. The chain links TRBV29-1 to TRBJ2-7; weak D call: TRBD2 (7 bases). The CDR3 runs 12 residues. Trimming stripped 4 bases from V and 10 bases from J, with 17 bases between. Germline CDR1 reads SQVTM; CDR2 reads ANQGSEA. CDR3: CSVVEGGGEQYF. The CDR3 DNA follows: TGCAGCGTTGTAGAGGGAGGGGGAGAACAGTACTTC.

This clone was counted a few times. The genes are TRBV11-2 and TRBJ2-1; D is possibly TRBD1 (6 bases). Germline loops: CDR1 SGHAT, CDR2 FQNNGV. CDR3 length: 12 residues. V was cut by 4 bases and J by 15 bases, with 16 bases left in between. The CDR3 coding sequence is TGTGCCAGCAGCTCGCATAGACAAGGGGGGTTCTTC. Amino acid sequence: CASSSHRQGGFF.

CDR3 amino acids: CASSLQLGSTDTQYF. Here the CDR3 DNA reads TGTGCCAGCAGTTTACAACTAGGTAGCACAGATACGCAGTATTTT. The gene calls are TRBV27 and TRBJ2-3, with D maybe TRBD2 (5 bases). Germline-derived CDR1 and CDR2 are MNHEY and SMNVEV (reference sequence). The CDR3 runs to 15 residues. The germline V and J ends were trimmed by 2 bases and 0 bases, with 9 bases remaining between them.

This clone was seen more than once but under ten times. V and J are TRBV5-1 and TRBJ2-5; 8 bases fit TRBD2. With 3 bases clipped from V and 1 base from J, the junction kept 8 bases outside the gene matches. CDR1 and CDR2 (germline): SGHRS, YFSETQ. There are 16 residues in the CDR3. The CDR3 spells CASSWSGSLTQETQYF. In DNA, the CDR3 is TGCGCCAGCAGCTGGAGCGGGAGCCTAACCCAAGAGACCCAGTACTTC. The entire variable domain, with the rest obtained from reference TRBV5-1 and TRBJ2-5, is as follows: KAGVTQTPRYLIKTRGQQVTLSCSPISGHRSVSWYQQTPGQGLQFLFEYFSETQRNKGNFPGRFSGRQFSNSRSEMNVSTLELGDSALYLCASSWSGSLTQETQYFGPGTRLLVL.

V is TRBV6-5 and J is TRBJ1-1; 7 bases match TRBD1. The CDR3 is made up of 13 amino acids. Per germline, CDR1 MNHEY and CDR2 SVGAGI. V was clipped by 7 bases and J by 4 bases; unmatched bases: 6. The CDR3 DNA sequence: TGTGCCAGCAAGCCGGGACAGATCACTGAAGCTTTCTTT. Amino acids: CASKPGQITEAFF.

This clone was counted a single time. The J gene is TRBJ2-5, the V gene TRBV10-3, with TRBD2 matching over 11 bases. CDR3 size: 15 residues. Trimming at V came to 3 bases and at J to 2 bases, leaving 2 bases not matched to a gene. Germline CDR1 reads ENHRY; CDR2 reads SYGVKD. CDR3 nucleotides: TGTGCCATCAGTGATAGCGGGAGGGGGCAAGAGACCCAGTACTTC. Protein product: CAISDSGRGQETQYF.

This clone was seen only once. V is TRBV3-1 (or the pseudogene TRBV3-2) and J is TRBJ2-6; unclear D gene. This CDR3 has 17 residues. V was cut by 1 base and J by 0 bases, with 10 bases left in between. Per the germline V gene, CDR1 is LGHDT and CDR2 is YNNKEL (reference sequence). The CDR3 here is CASSQARLSSGANVLTF. CDR3 DNA: TGTGCCAGCAGCCAAGCGAGACTGAGCTCTGGGGCCAACGTCCTGACTTTC.

The J gene is TRBJ2-3, the V gene TRBV28; TRBD2 matches 7 bases. This CDR3 has 15 amino acids. Trimming removed 3 bases from V and 4 bases from J; junction bases left unmatched: 7. Germline V CDR1 and CDR2: MDHEN, SYDVKM. CDR3 nucleotide sequence: TGTGCCAGCAGTTTTTGGGAGGGTCCCCCAGATACGCAGTATTTT. It is translated as CASSFWEGPPDTQYF.

This rearrangement joins TRBV6-5 to TRBJ2-7; 8 positions match TRBD1. The ends lost 5 bases at V and 6 bases at J; junction bases unmatched: 9. Germline V gene sequence: CDR1 MNHEY, CDR2 SVGAGI. The CDR3 sequence is 14 residues long. In DNA form, the CDR3 reads TGTGCCAGCAGTCAGGACAGGGTAAAGGTCGAGCAGTACTTC. This encodes CASSQDRVKVEQYF.

Here the CDR3 DNA reads TGTGCCAGTAGTCCTCAGACAGGGGGGCTACTAAGGAAGGATGGCTACACCTTC. Protein product: CASSPQTGGLLRKDGYTF. This chain connects TRBV19 to TRBJ1-2; 9 nucleotides line up with TRBD1. The CDR3 runs 18 residues. V lost 5 bases, J lost 6 bases, and 19 bases stayed unmatched. The V gene's germline CDR1 is LNHDA and CDR2 SQIVND (reference sequence). The full variable domain, rest sourced from reference TRBV19 and TRBJ1-2, is DGGITQSPKYLFRKEGQNVTLSCEQNLNHDAMYWYRQDPGQGLRLIYYSQIVNDFQKGDIAEGYSVSREKKESFPLTVTSAQKNPTAFYLCASSPQTGGLLRKDGYTFGSGTRLTVV.

CDR3 in DNA: TGTGCCACCAGTGACCCCGGGGGTACGCCAGATACGCAGTATTTT. It is translated as CATSDPGGTPDTQYF. J is TRBJ2-3 and V is TRBV24-1; the D gene is possibly TRBD2 (6 bases). CDR1 and CDR2 from the germline V gene are KGHDR and SFDVKD. The V gene lost 4 bases and the J gene lost 4 bases, with 14 bases spanning the gap. This CDR3 spans 15 amino acids.

This chain uses TRBV11-2 with TRBJ2-5; 13 bases agree with TRBD2. From germline, CDR1 is SGHAT and CDR2 FQNNGV. The CDR3 is made up of 15 amino acids. Trimming removed 5 bases from V and 4 bases from J; junction bases left unmatched: 4. This chain's CDR3 is CASSRTSGSPETQYF. For the CDR3, the DNA is TGTGCCAGCAGCAGGACTAGCGGGAGCCCAGAGACCCAGTACTTC. Together with reference TRBV11-2 and TRBJ2-5, the CDR3 gives the full variable domain: EAGVAQSPRYKIIEKRQSVAFWCNPISGHATLYWYQQILGQGPKLLIQFQNNGVVDDSQLPKDRFSAERLKGVDSTLKIQPAKLEDSAVYLCASSRTSGSPETQYFGPGTRLLVL.

J is TRBJ2-3 and V is TRBV12-3 or TRBV12-4; D might be TRBD2 (6 bases). The CDR3 contains 12 residues. Trimming cost V 10 bases and J 3 bases, with 11 bases left between them. The CDR3 region is CAISGRTDTQYF. As DNA, the CDR3 is TGTGCCATTAGCGGAAGAACAGATACGCAGTATTTT.

The sample holds many counts of this clone. V usage is TRBV2 and J usage is TRBJ2-7; 11 positions agree with TRBD2. The CDR3 has 18 residues. CDR1 and CDR2 from the germline V gene are SNHLY and FYNNEI. The junction had 16 bases not matched to a gene; V was cut back by 6 bases and J by 3 bases. CDR3 in amino acids: CASSVSGRAVGVRYEQYF. The CDR3, as DNA: TGTGCCAGCAGCGTTAGCGGGAGGGCAGTTGGTGTTCGCTACGAGCAGTACTTC.

The chain employs TRBV7-9 and TRBJ2-2, with 7 positions matching TRBD1. CDR3 size: 14 residues. Germline V CDR1 and CDR2: SEHNR, FQNEAQ (reference sequence). The ends lost 5 bases at V and 2 bases at J; junction bases unmatched: 2. In DNA form, the CDR3 reads TGTGCCAGCAGCGGGGACAGTAACACCGGGGAGCTGTTTTTT. Protein: CASSGDSNTGELFF. Supplemented by reference TRBV7-9 and TRBJ2-2, the full variable domain reads DTGVSQNPRHKITKRGQNVTFRCDPISEHNRLYWYRQTLGQGPEFLTYFQNEAQLEKSRLLSDRFSAERPKGSFSTLEIQRTEQGDSAMYLCASSGDSNTGELFFGEGSRLTVL.